This TCR beta chain appears in the sequencing data of a study of blood T cell repertoires in COVID-19. At the level of the study: COVID-19 samples from acute and convalescent phases originated in the United States, Italy and Spain. Sources were T cells, B-cell-depleted T cells, or PBMCs; the material itself was cDNA or gDNA.

Original analysis: Amplification of reference gene primers was used by the study to estimate nucleated cell counts. Clones were read by immunoSEQ multiplex PCR, and TCRdb kept only the in-frame ones, dropping some. The D gene and trimming were derived from the DNA, and the V and J assignments and clone size from that table. This sample has about half a million clones; approximately 85% occur once, and the top ten carry 3.2%. Trimming removed 4 bases from V and 6 bases from J; junction bases left unmatched: 6. CDR3 length: 15 amino acids. Per germline, CDR1 SEHNR and CDR2 FQNEAQ (reference sequence). This clone occurred once.

The receptor comes from a human donor in a cohort sampled during active COVID-19. The genes are TRBV7-9 and TRBJ2-3, with 11 bases that match TRBD2. Input material: peripheral blood. The CDR3 DNA is TGTGCCAGCAGCTCTTTAGCGGGAGGGCGGGATACGCAGTATTTT. The encoded protein is CASSSLAGGRDTQYF.